This TCR beta chain was identified during a study of T-cell reconstitution after alpha-beta-depleted transplantation in children. Concerning this clonotype: Its antigen is unidentified. A much larger clone lies a single base off, so this may be a read error.

Study-wide results and caveats: About two months after transplant, alpha-beta T cells reportedly came from several hundred expanded graft clones.

Molecular barcoding with unique molecular identifiers was used for the TCRbeta library. From the PCR reads, TCRdb called clonotypes with MiXCR, one entry per CDR3 protein. The sample holds 100,000 or so distinct CDR3 sequences, about a sixth seen once. Germline V gene lookup returns CDR1 LNHNV and CDR2 YYDKDF (reference sequence). This CDR3 is 17 amino acids long. This chain connects TRBV15 to TRBJ1-5, with a possible D match to TRBD1 (6 bases). The input for sequencing was PBMCs, mostly from graft donor cells, taken 180 days after TCRalphabeta/CD19-depleted stem cell transplant. This TCR was sampled from a male patient aged 2 to 10 who had a stem cell transplant for acute lymphoblastic leukemia, so the T cells may come from the graft donor. The DNA for the CDR3 is TGTGCCACCAGCAGATCGGCGACAGGCTATAGCGATCAGCCCCAGCATTTT. This encodes CATSRSATGYSDQPQHF.